The present TCR beta chain was sequenced within a study of blood T cell repertoires in COVID-19. Produced via immunoSEQ multiplex PCR; TCRdb's table is partial and in-frame only. The sample carries 70,000 or so clones, approximately 90% recorded once. This clonotype was obtained from a human donor in a cohort sampled during active COVID-19. The sample consisted of peripheral blood.

This CDR3 is CASSQGSTGPNQPQHF. The CDR3 DNA reads as TGTGCCAGCAGCCAAGGTTCGACAGGTCCCAATCAGCCCCAGCATTTT. J is TRBJ1-5 and V is TRBV3-1 (or the pseudogene TRBV3-2), with D maybe TRBD1 (6 bases). The CDR3 consists of 16 residues. Germline CDR1 reads LGHDT; CDR2 reads YNNKEL (reference sequence). The V gene lost 1 base and the J gene lost 3 bases, with 13 bases spanning the gap.